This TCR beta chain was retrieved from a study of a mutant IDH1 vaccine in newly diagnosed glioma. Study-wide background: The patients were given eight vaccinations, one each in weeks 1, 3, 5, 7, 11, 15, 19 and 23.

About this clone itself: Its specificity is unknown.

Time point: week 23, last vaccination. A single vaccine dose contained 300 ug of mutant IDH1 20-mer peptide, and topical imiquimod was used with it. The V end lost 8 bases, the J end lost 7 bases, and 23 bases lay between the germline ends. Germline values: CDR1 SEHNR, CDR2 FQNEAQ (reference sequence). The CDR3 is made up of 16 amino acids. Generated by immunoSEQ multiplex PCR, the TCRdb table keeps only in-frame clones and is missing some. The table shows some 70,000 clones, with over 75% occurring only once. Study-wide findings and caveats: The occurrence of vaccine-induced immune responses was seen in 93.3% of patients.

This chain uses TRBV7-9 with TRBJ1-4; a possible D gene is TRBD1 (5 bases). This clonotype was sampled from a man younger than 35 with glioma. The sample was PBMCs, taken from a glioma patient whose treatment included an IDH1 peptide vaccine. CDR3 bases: TGTGCCAGCGCCACCGGGGCTCTTGGCTACGGTGAAAAACTGTTTTTT. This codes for CASATGALGYGEKLFF.